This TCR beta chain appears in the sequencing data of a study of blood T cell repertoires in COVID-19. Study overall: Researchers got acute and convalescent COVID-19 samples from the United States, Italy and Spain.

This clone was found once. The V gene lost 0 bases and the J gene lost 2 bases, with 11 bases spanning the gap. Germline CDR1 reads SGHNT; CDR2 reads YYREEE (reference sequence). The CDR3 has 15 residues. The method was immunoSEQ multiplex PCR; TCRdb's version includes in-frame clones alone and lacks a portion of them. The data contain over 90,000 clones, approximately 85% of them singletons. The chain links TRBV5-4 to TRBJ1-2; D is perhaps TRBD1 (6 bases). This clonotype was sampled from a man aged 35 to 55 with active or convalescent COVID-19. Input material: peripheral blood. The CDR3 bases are TGTGCCAGCAGCTTGGCCCAAGGACAGAACTATGGCTACACCTTC. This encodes CASSLAQGQNYGYTF.